A selection of T cell receptor beta chains follows, all from one sample in a study of blood T cells in healthy people across ages. TCRdb re-called the 5' RACE reads through MiXCR, storing one row per CDR3 protein. The sample carries 850,000 to 1,000,000 distinct CDR3 sequences, 51% recorded once. The specimen was blood. The receptor set was obtained from a woman aged 55-69 years in good health. CDR3s include the opening cysteine and the closing phenylalanine or tryptophan. Fields, in order: V gene, J gene, D gene, clone size, CDR3 protein, CDR3 DNA. A D gene is named only where the DNA matches it firmly. The size field is filled for only some rows; it gives once, few, many or a size class.

v_gene: TRBV20-1; j_gene: TRBJ2-3; d_gene: TRBD2; abundance: -; CDR3aa: CSARVPGGRSDTQYF; CDR3nt: TGCAGTGCTAGAGTACCGGGGGGGCGCTCCGATACGCAGTATTTT
v_gene: TRBV29-1; j_gene: TRBJ2-4; d_gene: -; abundance: -; CDR3aa: CSAKIGNIQYF; CDR3nt: TGCAGCGCTAAAATTGGAAACATTCAGTACTTC
v_gene: TRBV28; j_gene: TRBJ2-7; d_gene: TRBD2; abundance: -; CDR3aa: CASSLYLGGLAGIDEQYF; CDR3nt: TGTGCCAGCAGTTTATATTTGGGGGGGCTAGCGGGAATCGACGAGCAGTACTTC
v_gene: TRBV12-3/TRBV12-4; j_gene: TRBJ2-5; d_gene: -; abundance: -; CDR3aa: CASRYSGNEQYF; CDR3nt: TGTGCCAGCAGGTATAGCGGCAATGAGCAGTACTTC
v_gene: TRBV27; j_gene: TRBJ1-2; d_gene: -; abundance: -; CDR3aa: CASSLHRNNYGYTF; CDR3nt: TGTGCCAGCAGTTTACACAGAAATAACTATGGCTACACCTTC
v_gene: TRBV6-2/TRBV6-3; j_gene: TRBJ2-5; d_gene: -; abundance: few; CDR3aa: CASYRDRQETQYF; CDR3nt: TGTGCCAGCTACCGGGACCGACAAGAGACCCAGTACTTC
v_gene: TRBV4-2; j_gene: TRBJ2-6; d_gene: -; abundance: few; CDR3aa: CASSQDQNSNSGANVLTF; CDR3nt: TGTGCCAGCAGCCAAGATCAGAACAGTAACTCTGGGGCCAACGTCCTGACTTTC
v_gene: TRBV6-5; j_gene: TRBJ2-1; d_gene: -; abundance: -; CDR3aa: CASSYSRQGLNEQFF; CDR3nt: TGTGCCAGCAGTTACTCCCGGCAGGGGCTCAATGAGCAGTTCTTC
v_gene: TRBV29-1; j_gene: TRBJ2-1; d_gene: -; abundance: -; CDR3aa: CGVGRRESWDEQFF; CDR3nt: TGCGGCGTTGGTAGGAGGGAGTCGTGGGATGAGCAGTTCTTC
v_gene: TRBV20-1; j_gene: TRBJ1-2; d_gene: -; abundance: -; CDR3aa: CSALSSNYGYTF; CDR3nt: TGCAGTGCGCTTAGCTCTAACTATGGCTACACCTTC
v_gene: TRBV14; j_gene: TRBJ1-4; d_gene: TRBD1; abundance: -; CDR3aa: CASSRRDRINEKLFF; CDR3nt: TGTGCCAGCAGCCGGCGGGACAGGATTAATGAAAAACTGTTTTTT
v_gene: TRBV12-3/TRBV12-4; j_gene: TRBJ2-7; d_gene: -; abundance: few; CDR3aa: CASSHIRAKGSEQYF; CDR3nt: TGTGCCAGCAGTCATATCCGGGCCAAAGGGTCCGAGCAGTACTTC
v_gene: TRBV29-1; j_gene: TRBJ2-5; d_gene: TRBD2; abundance: -; CDR3aa: CSVEASGGETQYF; CDR3nt: TGCAGCGTTGAAGCTTCGGGAGGAGAGACCCAGTACTTC
v_gene: TRBV5-1; j_gene: TRBJ2-6; d_gene: -; abundance: -; CDR3aa: CASSLGSGDRVSGANVLTF; CDR3nt: TGCGCCAGCAGCTTGGGATCGGGTGACAGAGTCTCTGGGGCCAACGTCCTGACTTTC
v_gene: TRBV7-7; j_gene: TRBJ2-5; d_gene: -; abundance: -; CDR3aa: CASSLAPWGAGETQYF; CDR3nt: TGTGCCAGCAGCTTAGCGCCTTGGGGGGCGGGAGAGACCCAGTACTTC
v_gene: TRBV27; j_gene: TRBJ2-3; d_gene: TRBD2; abundance: -; CDR3aa: CASSLLAGAIDTQYF; CDR3nt: TGTGCCAGCAGTTTATTGGCGGGAGCCATTGACACGCAGTATTTT
v_gene: TRBV20-1; j_gene: TRBJ1-6; d_gene: TRBD1; abundance: -; CDR3aa: CSAKMTGYNSPLHF; CDR3nt: TGCAGTGCCAAGATGACAGGGTATAATTCACCCCTCCACTTT
v_gene: TRBV27; j_gene: TRBJ2-7; d_gene: TRBD2; abundance: -; CDR3aa: CASSRSSGAIYEQYF; CDR3nt: TGTGCCAGCAGTAGGTCTAGCGGGGCCATCTACGAGCAGTACTTC
v_gene: TRBV6-5; j_gene: TRBJ2-5; d_gene: TRBD1; abundance: few; CDR3aa: CASRKDRGLETQYF; CDR3nt: TGTGCCAGCAGAAAGGACAGGGGGCTGGAGACCCAGTACTTC
v_gene: TRBV20-1; j_gene: TRBJ2-1; d_gene: TRBD2; abundance: -; CDR3aa: CSARDIIAGGGDEQFF; CDR3nt: TGCAGTGCTAGAGATATTATAGCGGGAGGAGGGGATGAGCAGTTCTTC
v_gene: TRBV5-1; j_gene: TRBJ2-7; d_gene: -; abundance: -; CDR3aa: CASRDAEAYEQYF; CDR3nt: TGCGCCAGCAGGGACGCGGAAGCCTACGAGCAGTACTTC
v_gene: TRBV12-3/TRBV12-4; j_gene: TRBJ2-7; d_gene: -; abundance: -; CDR3aa: CASSLTGVSYNEQYF; CDR3nt: TGTGCCAGCAGTTTAACTGGCGTGAGCTACAATGAGCAGTACTTC
v_gene: TRBV5-6; j_gene: TRBJ2-7; d_gene: -; abundance: few; CDR3aa: CASSSIPDPVYEQYF; CDR3nt: TGTGCCAGCAGCTCTATTCCCGACCCTGTCTACGAGCAGTACTTC
v_gene: TRBV7-9; j_gene: TRBJ1-5; d_gene: -; abundance: -; CDR3aa: CASITPHRLSNQPQHF; CDR3nt: TGTGCCAGCATCACACCACACAGGCTGAGCAATCAGCCCCAGCATTTT
v_gene: TRBV7-2; j_gene: TRBJ1-5; d_gene: TRBD1; abundance: -; CDR3aa: CASSLEFGQGGQPQHF; CDR3nt: TGTGCCAGCAGCTTAGAGTTCGGACAGGGTGGGCAGCCCCAGCATTTT
v_gene: TRBV24-1; j_gene: TRBJ2-5; d_gene: -; abundance: -; CDR3aa: CAPGCVWEQETQYF; CDR3nt: TGTGCCCCCGGGTGCGTCTGGGAACAAGAGACCCAGTACTTC
v_gene: TRBV15; j_gene: TRBJ1-2; d_gene: -; abundance: -; CDR3aa: CATRGLWQAESYGYTF; CDR3nt: TGTGCCACCAGGGGCCTCTGGCAGGCGGAATCTTATGGCTACACCTTC
v_gene: TRBV7-8; j_gene: TRBJ2-7; d_gene: TRBD1; abundance: -; CDR3aa: CASSHPVRDRGGEQYF; CDR3nt: TGTGCCAGCAGCCACCCGGTCCGAGACAGGGGAGGCGAGCAGTACTTC
v_gene: TRBV5-1; j_gene: TRBJ2-3; d_gene: TRBD2; abundance: -; CDR3aa: CASSLALSGRAGTDTQYF; CDR3nt: TGCGCCAGCAGCTTGGCGCTTAGCGGGAGGGCCGGCACAGATACGCAGTATTTT
v_gene: TRBV6-1; j_gene: TRBJ1-5; d_gene: -; abundance: -; CDR3aa: CASSRMGGDLNQPQHF; CDR3nt: TGTGCCAGCAGCCGAATGGGGGGGGATCTCAATCAGCCCCAGCATTTT
v_gene: TRBV6-5; j_gene: TRBJ1-2; d_gene: -; abundance: -; CDR3aa: CASSYSPQGTGNYGYTF; CDR3nt: TGTGCCAGCAGTTACTCCCCACAGGGAACAGGGAACTATGGCTACACCTTC
v_gene: TRBV27; j_gene: TRBJ2-7; d_gene: -; abundance: few; CDR3aa: CASRLVGQFRQYF; CDR3nt: TGTGCCAGCAGACTAGTCGGACAATTTCGGCAGTACTTC
v_gene: TRBV12-3/TRBV12-4; j_gene: TRBJ1-2; d_gene: -; abundance: few; CDR3aa: CASSLGRYGYTF; CDR3nt: TGTGCCAGCAGTTTAGGGCGCTATGGCTACACCTTC
v_gene: TRBV18; j_gene: TRBJ2-5; d_gene: TRBD1; abundance: few; CDR3aa: CASSRHPGQQETQYF; CDR3nt: TGTGCCAGCTCACGACATCCGGGACAGCAAGAGACCCAGTACTTC
v_gene: TRBV19; j_gene: TRBJ2-6; d_gene: -; abundance: -; CDR3aa: CASSTQGAGANVLTF; CDR3nt: TGTGCCAGTAGTACTCAGGGAGCTGGGGCCAACGTCCTGACTTTC
v_gene: TRBV7-9; j_gene: TRBJ1-4; d_gene: -; abundance: -; CDR3aa: CASSKDSYTEKLFF; CDR3nt: TGTGCCAGCAGCAAGGACAGTTACACGGAAAAACTGTTTTTT
v_gene: TRBV12-3/TRBV12-4; j_gene: TRBJ1-5; d_gene: -; abundance: few; CDR3aa: CASSPGDSNQPQHF; CDR3nt: TGTGCCAGCAGCCCCGGTGACAGCAATCAGCCCCAGCATTTT
v_gene: TRBV20-1; j_gene: TRBJ2-1; d_gene: TRBD2; abundance: many; CDR3aa: CSARDSQREATIPFF; CDR3nt: TGCAGTGCTAGAGATAGTCAGCGGGAGGCCACTATTCCGTTCTTC
v_gene: TRBV18; j_gene: TRBJ2-7; d_gene: TRBD1; abundance: -; CDR3aa: CASSPPVGTGNEQYF; CDR3nt: TGTGCCAGCTCACCACCAGTGGGGACAGGAAACGAGCAGTACTTC
v_gene: TRBV20-1; j_gene: TRBJ2-1; d_gene: -; abundance: -; CDR3aa: CRGLEGNEQFF; CDR3nt: TGCAGGGGACTTGAGGGCAATGAGCAGTTCTTC
v_gene: TRBV6-6; j_gene: TRBJ2-1; d_gene: -; abundance: -; CDR3aa: CASSYERQGGFF; CDR3nt: TGTGCCAGCAGTTACGAAAGACAGGGAGGGTTCTTC
v_gene: TRBV9; j_gene: TRBJ1-2; d_gene: -; abundance: few; CDR3aa: CATGAGADYGYTF; CDR3nt: TGTGCCACCGGGGCAGGGGCCGACTATGGCTACACCTTC
v_gene: TRBV7-3; j_gene: TRBJ2-7; d_gene: -; abundance: -; CDR3aa: CASSSNPRYYEQYF; CDR3nt: TGTGCCAGCAGCTCCAACCCCAGGTACTACGAGCAGTACTTC
v_gene: TRBV20-1; j_gene: TRBJ2-7; d_gene: TRBD2; abundance: -; CDR3aa: CGARLAGDFYEQYF; CDR3nt: TGCGGTGCCCGACTAGCGGGGGACTTCTACGAGCAGTACTTC
v_gene: TRBV7-9; j_gene: TRBJ2-4; d_gene: -; abundance: -; CDR3aa: CASSLAMAGTLWEQYF; CDR3nt: TGTGCCAGCAGCTTAGCCATGGCGGGAACCCTCTGGGAGCAGTACTTC
v_gene: TRBV25-1; j_gene: TRBJ2-3; d_gene: -; abundance: -; CDR3aa: CASSYPPTDTQYF; CDR3nt: TGTGCCAGCAGTTACCCCCCCACAGATACGCAGTATTTT
v_gene: TRBV20-1; j_gene: TRBJ2-4; d_gene: -; abundance: few; CDR3aa: CSAPILATSAKNIQYF; CDR3nt: TGCAGTGCTCCAATCCTAGCGACGTCAGCCAAAAACATTCAGTACTTC
v_gene: TRBV12-3/TRBV12-4; j_gene: TRBJ1-1; d_gene: -; abundance: few; CDR3aa: CASSRGQFMNTEAFF; CDR3nt: TGTGCCAGCAGTCGAGGACAGTTCATGAACACTGAAGCTTTCTTT
v_gene: TRBV30; j_gene: TRBJ2-3; d_gene: -; abundance: -; CDR3aa: CAWSGTDTQYF; CDR3nt: TGTGCCTGGAGTGGGACAGATACGCAGTATTTT
v_gene: TRBV7-8; j_gene: TRBJ1-4; d_gene: -; abundance: -; CDR3aa: CASSLVQGRGEKLFF; CDR3nt: TGTGCCAGCAGCTTAGTACAGGGACGGGGTGAAAAACTGTTTTTT
v_gene: TRBV18; j_gene: TRBJ2-7; d_gene: -; abundance: once; CDR3aa: CASSPPTQWGTEQYF; CDR3nt: TGTGCCAGCTCACCACCGACTCAGTGGGGGACTGAGCAGTACTTC
v_gene: TRBV12-3/TRBV12-4; j_gene: TRBJ2-3; d_gene: -; abundance: many; CDR3aa: CASSFSGDTQYF; CDR3nt: TGTGCCAGCAGTTTCAGTGGAGATACGCAGTATTTT
v_gene: TRBV5-1; j_gene: TRBJ2-7; d_gene: -; abundance: few; CDR3aa: CASSLGLGLSSYEQYF; CDR3nt: TGCGCCAGCAGCTTGGGATTGGGGCTAAGCTCCTACGAGCAGTACTTC
v_gene: TRBV4-1; j_gene: TRBJ2-4; d_gene: -; abundance: few; CDR3aa: CASSQPTSGRARYF; CDR3nt: TGCGCCAGCAGCCAACCTACTTCGGGGCGAGCGAGGTACTTC
v_gene: TRBV20-1; j_gene: TRBJ2-3; d_gene: TRBD1; abundance: -; CDR3aa: CSARGTGRDTQYF; CDR3nt: TGCAGTGCTAGGGGGACAGGGAGGGATACGCAGTATTTT
v_gene: TRBV7-9; j_gene: TRBJ2-7; d_gene: TRBD2; abundance: few; CDR3aa: CASSSTTSRAYEQYF; CDR3nt: TGTGCCAGCAGCTCTACGACTAGCCGCGCCTACGAGCAGTACTTC
v_gene: TRBV6-1; j_gene: TRBJ1-1; d_gene: -; abundance: -; CDR3aa: CASSARADFTEAFF; CDR3nt: TGTGCCAGCAGTGCTCGGGCGGACTTCACTGAAGCTTTCTTT